The 26 T cell receptor beta chains presented below share a single source sample, sequenced in a study of T cells after yellow fever vaccination. TCRdb reanalysed the 5' RACE reads using MiXCR and keeps one entry per CDR3 protein. The sample includes 300,000 or so distinct CDR3 sequences, approximately 12% of them seen just once. The sample consisted of CD4+ T cells sorted from PBMCs, taken 45 days after the yellow fever booster vaccination. These receptors all come from a man in his thirties or forties who received the YFV17D yellow fever vaccine.

The chain recombines TRBV20-1 with TRBJ2-3; D is possibly TRBD2 (6 bases). V lost 1 base and J 2 bases, leaving 13 bases between the germline ends. Germline V gives CDR1 DFQATT, CDR2 SNEGSKA (reference sequence). The CDR3 covers 15 residues. The CDR3 reads CSARGKRAHTDTQYF. The CDR3 region has the DNA TGCAGTGCTAGAGGAAAGCGGGCCCACACAGATACGCAGTATTTT.

As DNA, the CDR3 is TGTGCCAGCAGTGAGACAGGGGGCAGGAACACTGAAGCTTTCTTT. It yields the protein CASSETGGRNTEAFF. The rearrangement links TRBV2 to TRBJ1-1, with TRBD1 matching over 10 bases. The length of the CDR3 is 15 residues. The V gene's germline CDR1 is SNHLY and CDR2 FYNNEI. The trim removed 3 bases at V and 1 base at J, leaving 2 bases unmatched.

This clonotype was seen a handful of times. The chain uses TRBV29-1 and TRBJ1-4, with D uncertain. The CDR3 consists of 11 residues. Trimming took off 4 bases at V and 7 bases at J, with 7 bases between the two ends. CDR1 SQVTM and CDR2 ANQGSEA come from the germline V gene. CDR3 nucleotides: TGCAGCGTTGGGCTCAGTGAAAAACTGTTTTTT. Residues: CSVGLSEKLFF. The full variable domain, rest sourced from reference TRBV29-1 and TRBJ1-4, is SAVISQKPSRDICQRGTSLTIQCQVDSQVTMMFWYRQQPGQSLTLIATANQGSEATYESGFVIDKFPISRPNLTFSTLTVSNMSPEDSSIYLCSVGLSEKLFFGSGTQLSVL.

This clonotype has just a few counts. The V and J genes are TRBV3-1 and TRBJ2-4; 7 bases line up with TRBD2. Germline-derived CDR1 and CDR2 are LGHDT and YNNKEL (reference sequence). The length of the CDR3 is 16 residues. V shed 1 base, J shed 4 bases, and the junction held 7 bases outside the gene matches. The DNA for the CDR3 is TGTGCCAGCAGCCAAGCCTTTGGAGCGGGGAAAAACATTCAGTACTTC. Its translation: CASSQAFGAGKNIQYF.

This clonotype was detected a few times. The chain recombines TRBV3-1 with TRBJ2-2; D unclear. The CDR3 contains 13 residues. Germline V gene lookup returns CDR1 LGHDT and CDR2 YNNKEL (reference sequence). The ends were cut back, 2 bases at V and 5 bases at J, with 6 bases in the middle. Written as DNA, the CDR3 is TGTGCCAGCAGCCAAACTCCTACCGGGGAGCTGTTTTTT. It encodes CASSQTPTGELFF.

This clonotype turned up a few times. The rearrangement joins TRBV6-1 to TRBJ2-7, with a weak D call TRBD1 (6 bases). The CDR3 runs 14 residues. V lost 1 base and J lost 7, with 14 bases in between. Germline loops: CDR1 MNHNS, CDR2 SASEGT. The CDR3 spells CASSEVLATGEQYF. CDR3 bases: TGTGCCAGCAGTGAAGTCCTCGCAACAGGGGAGCAGTACTTC.

The chain employs TRBV7-2 and TRBJ2-5; possibly TRBD2 for D (6 bases). This CDR3 comprises 15 residues. V lost 5 bases and J 4 bases, leaving 17 bases between the germline ends. CDR1 and CDR2 (germline): SGHTA, FQGNSA. Here the CDR3 reads CASSRGATRGETQYF. In nucleotides, the CDR3 is TGTGCCAGCAGCAGAGGCGCCACGCGGGGAGAGACCCAGTACTTC. The variable domain in full, with the rest retrieved from reference TRBV7-2 and TRBJ2-5, is GAGVSQSPSNKVTEKGKDVELRCDPISGHTALYWYRQSLGQGLEFLIYFQGNSAPDKSGLPSDRFSAERTGGSVSTLTIQRTQQEDSAVYLCASSRGATRGETQYFGPGTRLLVL.

This clonotype was seen a few times. This chain uses TRBV7-3 with TRBJ2-7, with a weak D call TRBD2 (6 bases). Germline lookup yields CDR1 SGHTA and CDR2 FQGTGA. The CDR3 runs to 15 residues. V was shortened by 0 bases and J by 7 bases, with 16 bases between the two germline ends. The CDR3 bases are TGTGCCAGCAGCTTAACTCCCGTGGAGGGAATTGAGCAGTACTTC. As protein: CASSLTPVEGIEQYF.

The rearrangement links TRBV4-3 to TRBJ2-5; TRBD2 agrees at 9 bases. CDR1 LGHNA and CDR2 YSLEER come from the germline V gene. The CDR3 covers 14 residues. J lost 9 bases, V lost 0 bases, and 5 bases had no gene match. The CDR3 nucleotides read TGCGCCAGCAGCCAAGACGGCGGGAGGGGGGCCCAGTACTTC. Its protein product is CASSQDGGRGAQYF.

This clonotype turned up a few times. V is TRBV5-1 and J is TRBJ2-5; 13 bases are shared with TRBD2. V shed 2 bases and J 5 bases; nucleotides not matched to a gene: 3. The length of the CDR3 is 15 residues. Germline V gene sequence: CDR1 SGHRS, CDR2 YFSETQ. For the CDR3, the DNA is TGCGCCAGCAGCTTTACTAGCGGGAGGGTGGAGACCCAGTACTTC. It encodes CASSFTSGRVETQYF.

The CDR3 loop is CASSHAGGPKETQYF. CDR3 DNA sequence: TGTGCCAGCAGCCATGCGGGAGGGCCGAAAGAGACCCAGTACTTC. The rearrangement links TRBV3-1 to TRBJ2-5; 9 positions match TRBD2. Per germline, CDR1 LGHDT and CDR2 YNNKEL (reference sequence). The V segment lost 3 bases and the J segment 3 bases; nucleotides outside the gene matches: 5. The CDR3 totals 15 residues.

This clonotype came up a few times. V usage is TRBV3-1 and J usage is TRBJ2-1; unclear D gene. CDR3 length: 15 residues. The V end lost 0 bases, the J end lost 1 base, and 7 bases lay between the germline ends. Looked up from germline, CDR1 is LGHDT and CDR2 is YNNKEL (reference sequence). DNA for the CDR3: TGTGCCAGCAGCCAAGATCTTCCTTCCTACAATGAGCAGTTCTTC. It yields the protein CASSQDLPSYNEQFF.

This clonotype was seen ten or more times. The chain combines TRBV9 with TRBJ2-1; 7 positions match TRBD2. Looked up from germline, CDR1 is SGDLS and CDR2 is YYNGEE. The V gene end was trimmed by 3 bases and the J gene end by 9 bases; junction bases not matched to a gene: 9. This CDR3 is built from 14 residues. This CDR3 reads CASSAGGDNGEQFF. CDR3 nucleotide sequence: TGTGCCAGCAGCGCGGGGGGTGACAATGGTGAGCAGTTCTTC. The variable domain in full, with the rest retrieved from reference TRBV9 and TRBJ2-1, is DSGVTQTPKHLITATGQRVTLRCSPRSGDLSVYWYQQSLDQGLQFLIQYYNGEERAKGNILERFSAQQFPDLHSELNLSSLELGDSALYFCASSAGGDNGEQFFGPGTRLTVL.

This clonotype showed up just a few times. This chain uses TRBV27 with TRBJ2-1; D is perhaps TRBD1 (6 bases). This CDR3 is 16 amino acids long. Germline assignment: CDR1 MNHEY and CDR2 SMNVEV (reference sequence). V gave up 3 bases and J gave up 0 bases, with 12 bases separating them. The CDR3 here is CASSFVGQSSYNEQFF. CDR3 coding DNA: TGTGCCAGCAGTTTTGTGGGACAAAGCTCCTACAATGAGCAGTTCTTC.

V is TRBV7-9 and J is TRBJ2-5; D is perhaps TRBD2 (6 bases). Germline loops: CDR1 SEHNR, CDR2 FQNEAQ (reference sequence). Trimming shortened V by 3 bases and J by 2 bases, and 10 bases separated the two germline ends. The CDR3 spans 14 residues. CDR3 DNA: TGTGCCAGCAGCTTTTGGAGCGGGCAAGAGACCCAGTACTTC. This encodes CASSFWSGQETQYF.

There are a few counts of this clonotype. J is TRBJ2-3 and V is TRBV5-1, with D possibly TRBD2 on 6 matching bases. Germline V gene sequence: CDR1 SGHRS, CDR2 YFSETQ. The germline V and J ends were trimmed by 4 bases and 0 bases, with 21 bases remaining between them. The CDR3 is 18 residues long. The CDR3 region is CASSLAGAPAGSTDTQYF. Written as DNA, the CDR3 is TGCGCCAGCAGCCTGGCTGGAGCCCCTGCGGGGAGCACAGATACGCAGTATTTT.

The chain combines TRBV6-2 or TRBV6-3 with TRBJ2-1; 9 bases match TRBD2. From germline, CDR1 is MNHEY and CDR2 SVGEGT. With 4 bases clipped from V and 4 bases from J, the junction kept 11 bases outside the gene matches. The CDR3 runs 17 residues. CDR3 DNA: TGTGCCAGCAGTTCCCTCCGGACTAGCGCAACTTACAATGAGCAGTTCTTC. Protein product: CASSSLRTSATYNEQFF.

This clonotype has only a few counts. The V and J genes are TRBV5-1 and TRBJ2-5; 8 bases align to TRBD2. The CDR3 is 15 amino acids. V was clipped by 2 bases and J by 4 bases; unmatched bases: 7. Germline V CDR1 and CDR2: SGHRS, YFSETQ. In DNA form, the CDR3 reads TGCGCCAGCAGCTTCACCGGGACTAGGGGAGAGACCCAGTACTTC. Translated, it gives CASSFTGTRGETQYF. Complete variable domain (other parts from reference TRBV5-1 and TRBJ2-5): KAGVTQTPRYLIKTRGQQVTLSCSPISGHRSVSWYQQTPGQGLQFLFEYFSETQRNKGNFPGRFSGRQFSNSRSEMNVSTLELGDSALYLCASSFTGTRGETQYFGPGTRLLVL.

A few counts support this clonotype. The chain links TRBV7-6 to TRBJ2-5; possible D gene TRBD1, 6 bases. The CDR3 is made up of 15 amino acids. The germline gives CDR1 SGHVS, CDR2 FNYEAQ. V was shortened by 5 bases and J by 1 base, with 14 bases between the two germline ends. CDR3 nucleotides: TGTGCCAGCAGCACCCGTACAGGGCTCCAAGAGACCCAGTACTTC. It codes for CASSTRTGLQETQYF.

The chain uses TRBV28 and TRBJ2-2; unclear D gene. V lost 6 bases and J lost 4, with 9 bases in between. From germline, CDR1 is MDHEN and CDR2 SYDVKM. The CDR3 is 13 residues long. The CDR3 DNA sequence: TGTGCCAGCAGCGCATGGCCCACCGGGGAGCTGTTTTTT. This translates into CASSAWPTGELFF.

V gene TRBV20-1 combines with J gene TRBJ2-1; 10 positions match TRBD2. The J segment lost 0 bases and the V segment lost 3 bases, leaving 8 bases of the junction unmatched. The CDR3 sequence is 17 residues long. Per the germline V gene, CDR1 is DFQATT and CDR2 is SNEGSKA (reference sequence). As DNA, the CDR3 is TGCAGTGCTAGGGTTGCTAGCGGGAGACACTCCTACAATGAGCAGTTCTTC. Protein product: CSARVASGRHSYNEQFF.

V is TRBV20-1 and J is TRBJ2-7; a weak D match, TRBD2 (6 bases). Germline V gene sequence: CDR1 DFQATT, CDR2 SNEGSKA (reference sequence). V was clipped by 3 bases and J by 2 bases, with 11 bases between them. The CDR3 has 13 residues. CDR3 in DNA: TGCAGTGCTAGCGGGAGTGTCACCTACGAGCAGTACTTC. Translation gives CSASGSVTYEQYF.

The sample holds a few counts of this clonotype. The chain carries TRBV15 and TRBJ2-7; D remains ambiguous. V lost 0 bases, J lost 4 bases, and 7 bases lay in between. CDR1 is LNHNV, CDR2 YYDKDF, per germline (reference sequence). The CDR3 covers 13 residues. The DNA of the CDR3 is TGTGCCACCAGCAGAGAAATTCAGTACGAGCAGTACTTC. Residues: CATSREIQYEQYF.

This chain joins TRBV25-1 and TRBJ2-7; 8 bases are a match to TRBD2. CDR1 MGHDK and CDR2 SYGVNS come from the germline V gene. This CDR3 is 14 amino acids long. The V gene end was trimmed by 6 bases and the J gene end by 0 bases; junction bases not matched to a gene: 4. The CDR3 spells CASSNSGNSYEQYF. The CDR3 DNA is TGTGCCAGCAGCAATAGCGGGAACTCCTACGAGCAGTACTTC.

Only a few counts were recorded for this clonotype. The chain employs TRBV14 and TRBJ1-2, with D maybe TRBD1 (6 bases). This CDR3 has 16 residues. The germline V and J ends were trimmed by 0 bases and 2 bases, with 13 bases remaining between them. Looked up from germline, CDR1 is SGHDN and CDR2 is FVKESK. CDR3 protein: CASSQDFGGGNYGYTF. The CDR3 coding sequence is TGTGCCAGCAGCCAAGATTTTGGAGGGGGAAACTATGGCTACACCTTC. The full variable domain, with the rest looked up from reference TRBV14 and TRBJ1-2, is EAGVTQFPSHSVIEKGQTVTLRCDPISGHDNLYWYRRVMGKEIKFLLHFVKESKQDESGMPNNRFLAERTGGTYSTLKVQPAELEDSGVYFCASSQDFGGGNYGYTFGSGTRLTVV.

This rearrangement joins TRBV25-1 to TRBJ1-6, with 7 bases matching TRBD1. This CDR3 has 16 amino acids. The V segment lost 1 base and the J segment 10 bases; nucleotides outside the gene matches: 10. Germline V CDR1 and CDR2: MGHDK, SYGVNS. The CDR3 region is CASSESATGQGSPLHF. CDR3 bases: TGTGCCAGCAGTGAATCCGCGACAGGGCAGGGGTCACCCCTCCACTTT.